A selection of T cell receptor beta chains follows, all from one sample in a study of CD8 T cells in ankylosing spondylitis. MiXCR, applied by TCRdb to the 5' RACE reads, yields one record per CDR3 protein. This sample has about 360,000 distinct CDR3 sequences, with 20% found just once. The specimen sequenced was blood, either unsorted or a sorted T cell fraction (not recorded which). These receptors were taken from a male donor with ankylosing spondylitis or in good health (not recorded which). The CDR3 runs from the conserved cysteine through the conserved F or W. Each record gives: J gene, D gene, V gene, clone size, CDR3 DNA, CDR3 protein. D genes are given only for firm matches. Clone sizes are given selectively: once, few, many, or a class where the clone is expanded.

j_gene: TRBJ2-4
d_gene: -
v_gene: TRBV29-1
abundance: few
CDR3nt: TGCAGCGCCCTAAGCTGGGCCAAAAACATTCAGTACTTC
CDR3aa: CSALSWAKNIQYF

j_gene: TRBJ2-1
d_gene: TRBD2
v_gene: TRBV10-3
abundance: few
CDR3nt: TGTGCCATCAGTGACCACGAAGCGGGGTTAACCTACAATGAGCAGTTCTTC
CDR3aa: CAISDHEAGLTYNEQFF

j_gene: TRBJ2-6
d_gene: -
v_gene: TRBV29-1
abundance: few
CDR3nt: TGCAGCGTGCGTCAGGGTCACTACTCTGGGGCCAACGTCCTGACTTTC
CDR3aa: CSVRQGHYSGANVLTF

j_gene: TRBJ2-7
d_gene: -
v_gene: TRBV4-1
abundance: few
CDR3nt: TGCGCCAGCAGCCAGTTTCCGGGACCGAAATTCTACGAGCAGTACTTC
CDR3aa: CASSQFPGPKFYEQYF

j_gene: TRBJ2-3
d_gene: TRBD1
v_gene: TRBV5-1
abundance: -
CDR3nt: TGCGCCAGCAGCCCACTTACCGGGACAGGGGCCACAGATACGCAGTATTTT
CDR3aa: CASSPLTGTGATDTQYF

j_gene: TRBJ1-5
d_gene: -
v_gene: TRBV5-5
abundance: -
CDR3nt: TGTGCCAGCAGCTTGGCGGTCAGCAATCAGCCCCAGCATTTT
CDR3aa: CASSLAVSNQPQHF

j_gene: TRBJ2-2
d_gene: -
v_gene: TRBV20-1
abundance: few
CDR3nt: TGCAGTGCTAGACTACAGGGATCGAACACCGGGGAGCTGTTTTTT
CDR3aa: CSARLQGSNTGELFF

j_gene: TRBJ1-2
d_gene: -
v_gene: TRBV4-1
abundance: -
CDR3nt: TGCGCCAGCAGCCAAGATCGCCAGCCTAACTATGGCTACACCTTC
CDR3aa: CASSQDRQPNYGYTF

j_gene: TRBJ2-1
d_gene: -
v_gene: TRBV4-1
abundance: -
CDR3nt: TGCGCCAGCAGCCAAGGGCAGGGGATCACCTACAATGAGCAGTTCTTC
CDR3aa: CASSQGQGITYNEQFF

j_gene: TRBJ2-3
d_gene: -
v_gene: TRBV20-1
abundance: -
CDR3nt: TGCAGTGCTAGACCGACTAGCACAGATACGCAGTATTTT
CDR3aa: CSARPTSTDTQYF

j_gene: TRBJ2-7
d_gene: -
v_gene: TRBV7-3
abundance: few
CDR3nt: TGTGCCAGCAGCTTATTCTCTGGGAACGAGCAGTACTTC
CDR3aa: CASSLFSGNEQYF

j_gene: TRBJ2-7
d_gene: TRBD1
v_gene: TRBV7-9
abundance: -
CDR3nt: TGTGCCAGCAGCACGATCCCGGGACAGCTAGTTGGCGAGCAGTACTTC
CDR3aa: CASSTIPGQLVGEQYF

j_gene: TRBJ2-7
d_gene: -
v_gene: TRBV28
abundance: -
CDR3nt: TGTGCCAGCAGTTTACGGAACCCACATCTCGAGCAGTACTTC
CDR3aa: CASSLRNPHLEQYF

j_gene: TRBJ2-1
d_gene: -
v_gene: TRBV19
abundance: few
CDR3nt: TGTGCCAGTAGTAGTTCCCCGAATGAGCAGTCCTTC
CDR3aa: CASSSSPNEQSF

j_gene: TRBJ1-4
d_gene: TRBD1
v_gene: TRBV5-1
abundance: few
CDR3nt: TGCGCCAGCAGCTTGGGGGGACAGCTTAATGAAAAACTGTTTTTT
CDR3aa: CASSLGGQLNEKLFF

j_gene: TRBJ2-7
d_gene: -
v_gene: TRBV7-9
abundance: few
CDR3nt: TGTGCCAGCAGCTTAATGGCCCTGGACACTACTACCTACGAGCAGTACTTC
CDR3aa: CASSLMALDTTTYEQYF

j_gene: TRBJ2-7
d_gene: TRBD2
v_gene: TRBV15
abundance: few
CDR3nt: TGTGCCACCAGCAGAGATCGGACTAGCGGGGCCTACGAGCAGTACTTC
CDR3aa: CATSRDRTSGAYEQYF

j_gene: TRBJ1-2
d_gene: TRBD1
v_gene: TRBV13
abundance: -
CDR3nt: TGTGCCAGCAGCATCGGGACAGGGGATTACTATGGCTACACCTTC
CDR3aa: CASSIGTGDYYGYTF

j_gene: TRBJ2-4
d_gene: -
v_gene: TRBV4-2
abundance: -
CDR3nt: TGTGCCAGCAGCCAAGAACGACCCGGGGACGGTCTAGCCAAAAACATTCAGTACTTC
CDR3aa: CASSQERPGDGLAKNIQYF

j_gene: TRBJ2-5
d_gene: -
v_gene: TRBV7-2
abundance: few
CDR3nt: TGTGCCAGCAGCTTGGGGCTGTACCAAGAGACCCAGTACTTC
CDR3aa: CASSLGLYQETQYF

j_gene: TRBJ1-1
d_gene: -
v_gene: TRBV12-3/TRBV12-4
abundance: many
CDR3nt: TGTGCCAGCAGTTTAGTGTCCGTGAACACTGAAGCTTTCTTT
CDR3aa: CASSLVSVNTEAFF

j_gene: TRBJ2-7
d_gene: -
v_gene: TRBV13
abundance: -
CDR3nt: TGTGCCAGCAGCCCTAAATTGGGGTACGAGCAGTACTTC
CDR3aa: CASSPKLGYEQYF

j_gene: TRBJ2-5
d_gene: TRBD2
v_gene: TRBV10-3
abundance: few
CDR3nt: TGTGCCATCAGTGAGGAGGCGGGGGGGACGGAGACCCAGTACTTC
CDR3aa: CAISEEAGGTETQYF

j_gene: TRBJ2-5
d_gene: -
v_gene: TRBV7-9
abundance: few
CDR3nt: TGTGCCAGCAGCTTAGCGAGCGCTATTAAGTACCAAGAGACCCAGTACTTC
CDR3aa: CASSLASAIKYQETQYF

j_gene: TRBJ2-3
d_gene: -
v_gene: TRBV6-5
abundance: -
CDR3nt: TGTGCCAGCTTTAAAACAGATACGCAGTATTTT
CDR3aa: CASFKTDTQYF

j_gene: TRBJ2-7
d_gene: TRBD1
v_gene: TRBV20-1
abundance: -
CDR3nt: TGCAGTGCTAGCCCCAGGGGGTCTACAGGGAGCTCCTACGAGCAGTACTTC
CDR3aa: CSASPRGSTGSSYEQYF

j_gene: TRBJ2-7
d_gene: -
v_gene: TRBV29-1
abundance: -
CDR3nt: TGCAGCGTTGAATGGGTCGGCTCCTACGAGCAGTACTTC
CDR3aa: CSVEWVGSYEQYF

j_gene: TRBJ1-1
d_gene: -
v_gene: TRBV19
abundance: few
CDR3nt: TGTGCCAGTAGTAACCTCGTATCCGCCAGGGGAACTGAAGCTTTCTTT
CDR3aa: CASSNLVSARGTEAFF

j_gene: TRBJ2-7
d_gene: -
v_gene: TRBV14
abundance: many
CDR3nt: TGTGCCAGCAGCCAGGGGCAGGGCCCCTACGAGCAGTACTTC
CDR3aa: CASSQGQGPYEQYF

j_gene: TRBJ2-3
d_gene: TRBD1
v_gene: TRBV7-9
abundance: few
CDR3nt: TGTGCCAGCAGCTTCCGGACAGGTGGTAGAGATACGCAGTATTTT
CDR3aa: CASSFRTGGRDTQYF

j_gene: TRBJ2-1
d_gene: -
v_gene: TRBV5-6
abundance: -
CDR3nt: TGTGCCAGCAGCTTGGAGAGAGACTACAATGAGCAGTTCTTC
CDR3aa: CASSLERDYNEQFF

j_gene: TRBJ1-1
d_gene: -
v_gene: TRBV20-1
abundance: -
CDR3nt: TGCAGTGCTAGAGATATTAGGGGGGAAGCTTTCTTT
CDR3aa: CSARDIRGEAFF

j_gene: TRBJ1-5
d_gene: TRBD1
v_gene: TRBV28
abundance: few
CDR3nt: TGTGCCAGCAGTGTAGACACCGGGACAGGGGATAATCAGCCCCAGCATTTT
CDR3aa: CASSVDTGTGDNQPQHF

j_gene: TRBJ2-1
d_gene: TRBD1
v_gene: TRBV29-1
abundance: many
CDR3nt: TGCAGCGTCAGACAGGGGTCTGAGCAGTTCTTC
CDR3aa: CSVRQGSEQFF

j_gene: TRBJ1-2
d_gene: -
v_gene: TRBV29-1
abundance: many
CDR3nt: TGCAGCGTTGTCAGACCCGACTATGGCTACACCTTC
CDR3aa: CSVVRPDYGYTF

j_gene: TRBJ2-5
d_gene: -
v_gene: TRBV10-1
abundance: once
CDR3nt: TGCGCCAGCAGCCGCCGCCTGGTAAGACAGCAAGAGACCCAGTACTTC
CDR3aa: CASSRRLVRQQETQYF

j_gene: TRBJ2-7
d_gene: -
v_gene: TRBV30
abundance: -
CDR3nt: TGTGCCTGGAGTGCAGGTATAGGGTCCAACGAGCAGTACTTC
CDR3aa: CAWSAGIGSNEQYF

j_gene: TRBJ2-7
d_gene: -
v_gene: TRBV9
abundance: once
CDR3nt: TGTGCCAGCAGCGTCTCGGGCAGGGCGGTCGAGCAGTACTTC
CDR3aa: CASSVSGRAVEQYF

j_gene: TRBJ2-7
d_gene: -
v_gene: TRBV29-1
abundance: -
CDR3nt: TGCAGCGTTGAAGTTCGACTTTACGAGCAGTACTTC
CDR3aa: CSVEVRLYEQYF

j_gene: TRBJ2-7
d_gene: -
v_gene: TRBV7-9
abundance: few
CDR3nt: TGTGCCAGCAGCTCCTGGGGAGGGGGCGCCTACGAGCAGTACTTC
CDR3aa: CASSSWGGGAYEQYF

j_gene: TRBJ2-4
d_gene: -
v_gene: TRBV28
abundance: -
CDR3nt: TGTGCCAGCAGTACCAGACTAAAAAACATTCAGTACTTC
CDR3aa: CASSTRLKNIQYF

j_gene: TRBJ2-7
d_gene: -
v_gene: TRBV6-5
abundance: -
CDR3nt: TGTGCCAGCAGTTACGGGCAGGGCGACTACGAGCAGTACTTC
CDR3aa: CASSYGQGDYEQYF

j_gene: TRBJ2-6
d_gene: -
v_gene: TRBV5-1
abundance: -
CDR3nt: TGCGCCAGCAGTAGGGCAGGGGCATTAATAGCTGGGGCCAACGTCCTGACTTTC
CDR3aa: CASSRAGALIAGANVLTF

j_gene: TRBJ2-4
d_gene: -
v_gene: TRBV7-3
abundance: -
CDR3nt: TGTGCCAGCAGCTTAACGGGCCCCGTCGAGGCCAAAAACATTCAGTACTTC
CDR3aa: CASSLTGPVEAKNIQYF

j_gene: TRBJ1-1
d_gene: -
v_gene: TRBV9
abundance: -
CDR3nt: TGTGCCAGCAGCGCCGGGACGGTGAACACTGAAGCTTTCTTT
CDR3aa: CASSAGTVNTEAFF

j_gene: TRBJ2-1
d_gene: -
v_gene: TRBV12-3/TRBV12-4
abundance: -
CDR3nt: TGTGCCAGCACCATAAGCTCCGGGTCCCTGTTATACAATGAGCAGTTCTTC
CDR3aa: CASTISSGSLLYNEQFF

j_gene: TRBJ2-2
d_gene: -
v_gene: TRBV15
abundance: -
CDR3nt: TGTGCCACCAGCTCCCAAGCAATCACCGGGGAGCTGTTTTTT
CDR3aa: CATSSQAITGELFF

j_gene: TRBJ2-1
d_gene: TRBD1
v_gene: TRBV12-3/TRBV12-4
abundance: few
CDR3nt: TGTGCCAGCAGTAGAACCGGGACAGGGGGCCGTGAGCAGTTCTTC
CDR3aa: CASSRTGTGGREQFF

j_gene: TRBJ2-7
d_gene: -
v_gene: TRBV25-1
abundance: few
CDR3nt: TGTGCCAGTAGTATCGGGCCCCTTGCCTACGAGCAGTACTTC
CDR3aa: CASSIGPLAYEQYF

j_gene: TRBJ2-2
d_gene: -
v_gene: TRBV7-3
abundance: -
CDR3nt: TGTGCCAGCAGCTTAACGACAGGAAGAGGGAGCACCGGGGAGCTGTTTTTT
CDR3aa: CASSLTTGRGSTGELFF

j_gene: TRBJ2-2
d_gene: -
v_gene: TRBV20-1
abundance: -
CDR3nt: TGCAGTGCTAGAGATGTGGCTGTTGGGGAGCTGTTTTTT
CDR3aa: CSARDVAVGELFF

j_gene: TRBJ2-3
d_gene: -
v_gene: TRBV25-1
abundance: -
CDR3nt: TGTGCCAGCAGTGGGGACGCGGGAGATACGCAGTATTTT
CDR3aa: CASSGDAGDTQYF